Shown below are 14 T cell receptor beta chains from a single sample sequenced in a study of T cells generated in artificial thymic organoids. TCRalpha and TCRbeta libraries were amplified separately by semi-nested PCR with TRAC or TRBC reverse primers. One entry per CDR3 protein, called by TCRdb with MiXCR from the 5' RACE reads. This table holds 7,000 to 8,500 distinct CDR3 sequences, around 25% found once. The organoids combined MS5 murine stromal cells carrying human DLL1 with human hematopoietic stem and progenitor cells. Residual T cells were removed by FACS sorting CD34+CD3- progenitor cells before seeding the organoids. The antigens of these receptors remain unknown. Sequencing was done on a sample of naive CD8+ T cells grown in artificial thymic organoids from cord blood stem and progenitor cells. The subset denotes: CD3+TCRalphabeta+CD8SP T cells; for blood, CD45RO-CCR7+ naive CD8+ T cells. Receptors originate from a human donor who gave cord blood stem cells for thymic organoid culture, a cardiac surgery patient who gave postnatal thymus, or a blood donor (not recorded which).

This clonotype ranks as medium-sized. CDR3 loop: CASSYSVEHRGRTEAFF. Here the CDR3 DNA reads TGTGCCAGCAGTTACTCGGTAGAGCACAGGGGAAGGACTGAAGCTTTCTTT. The chain joins TRBV6-5 to TRBJ1-1; TRBD1 matches at 7 bases. The CDR3 has 17 residues. Trimming at V came to 0 bases and at J to 5 bases, leaving 12 bases not matched to a gene. CDR1 is MNHEY and CDR2 is SVGAGI in the germline V gene.

In this sample, this clonotype is medium-sized. The chain is built from TRBV27 and TRBJ2-5; TRBD1 matches 7 bases. Trimming removed 1 base from V and 1 base from J; junction bases left unmatched: 6. Looked up from germline, CDR1 is MNHEY and CDR2 is SMNVEV (reference sequence). This CDR3 comprises 16 residues. CDR3 region: CASSLFGQETQETQYF. In DNA form, the CDR3 reads TGTGCCAGCAGTTTATTCGGACAGGAGACCCAAGAGACCCAGTACTTC.

The chain joins TRBV30 to TRBJ1-5; a possible D gene is TRBD1 (5 bases). This CDR3 spans 13 amino acids. Trimming cost V 1 base and J 9 bases, with 13 bases left between them. In germline, CDR1 is GTSNPN, CDR2 SVGIG (reference sequence). CDR3 amino acids: CAWSGLFGAPQHF. For the CDR3, the DNA is TGTGCCTGGAGTGGACTTTTCGGGGCGCCCCAGCATTTT.

The CDR3 reads CASSLESRWNHEQYF. In DNA, the CDR3 is TGTGCCAGCAGCTTAGAGTCTCGGTGGAACCACGAGCAGTACTTC. The rearrangement uses TRBV7-9 and TRBJ2-7, with no clear D. V was trimmed by 1 base and J by 5 bases, leaving 15 bases between them. The V gene's germline CDR1 is SEHNR and CDR2 FQNEAQ (reference sequence). The CDR3 is made up of 15 amino acids.

The sample holds a few counts of this clonotype. The chain joins TRBV10-3 to TRBJ1-2; maybe TRBD1 (5 bases). CDR3 size: 12 residues. Trimming pared 4 bases from V and 4 bases from J, leaving 7 bases between. The germline V gene has CDR1 ENHRY and CDR2 SYGVKD. The CDR3 here is CAISGGFYGYTF. CDR3 coding DNA: TGTGCCATCAGTGGGGGCTTCTATGGCTACACCTTC.

The J gene is TRBJ2-2, the V gene TRBV24-1; the D gene is possibly TRBD1 (6 bases). The V end lost 1 base, the J end lost 5 bases, and 22 bases lay between the germline ends. Germline V CDR1 and CDR2: KGHDR, SFDVKD. This CDR3 is built from 19 residues. The CDR3 DNA is TGTGCCACCAGTGATTTTAGGTCTGGAACGGGACATACAACCGGGGAGCTGTTTTTT. This sequence encodes CATSDFRSGTGHTTGELFF.

The table lists this clonotype with a few counts. The chain links TRBV12-3 or TRBV12-4 to TRBJ1-3, with D possibly TRBD1 on 6 matching bases. Trimming took off 3 bases at V and 4 bases at J, with 16 bases between the two ends. The CDR3 runs to 16 residues. CDR3 loop: CASSFGGGAWGNTIYF. The DNA of the CDR3 is TGTGCCAGCAGTTTCGGGGGGGGCGCGTGGGGAAACACCATATATTTT.

This clonotype is deemed medium-sized (0.01 to 0.1%). CDR3 in DNA: TGTGCCAGCAGTTCGACCGATTACGAGCAGTACTTC. Translation gives CASSSTDYEQYF. V is TRBV12-3 or TRBV12-4 and J is TRBJ2-7; D remains ambiguous. CDR3 size: 12 residues. V lost 4 bases, J lost 4 bases, and 8 bases lay in between.

This clonotype has a single count. A much larger clonotype is one base distant, so this may be a read error. The chain uses TRBV4-1 and TRBJ1-6; D gene uncertain. The V end was cut by 1 base, the J end by 1 base, with 14 bases between. This CDR3 has 18 residues. Germline-derived CDR1 and CDR2 are MGHRA and YSYEKL. The CDR3 DNA follows: TGCGCCAGCAGCCAAGGGGAGGCTTCAGGTTCCTATAATTCACCCCTCCACTTT. Amino acids: CASSQGEASGSYNSPLHF.

In this sample, this clonotype is medium-sized (0.01 to 0.1%). The chain recombines TRBV5-1 with TRBJ1-2; D ambiguous. This CDR3 comprises 12 residues. V was trimmed by 0 bases and J by 4 bases, leaving 4 bases between them. The germline CDR1 and CDR2 sequences are SGHRS and YFSETQ. The CDR3 loop reads CASSLGSYGYTF. The CDR3 DNA is TGCGCCAGCAGCTTGGGGAGCTATGGCTACACCTTC.

This clonotype rates as medium-sized. The rearrangement joins TRBV10-3 to TRBJ2-5, with D perhaps TRBD1 (5 bases). Germline V gene lookup returns CDR1 ENHRY and CDR2 SYGVKD. The CDR3 sequence is 13 residues long. Trimming took 3 bases from V and 2 from J, leaving 7 bases between them. CDR3 in DNA: TGTGCCATCAGTGACAGGGTACAAGAGACCCAGTACTTC. The encoded protein is CAISDRVQETQYF.

In its sample, this clonotype is medium-sized. The chain links TRBV6-4 to TRBJ2-2; 7 nucleotides line up with TRBD2. This CDR3 is built from 14 residues. CDR1 and CDR2 (germline): MRHNA, SNTAGT. With V trimmed by 6 bases and J by 4 bases, 5 bases remained unmatched. This CDR3 reads CASSRLAATGELFF. CDR3 coding DNA: TGTGCCAGCAGCCGGCTAGCGGCCACCGGGGAGCTGTTTTTT.

Details on this clonotype: This could be a read error, since a much larger clone is one nucleotide away. The chain couples TRBV28 to TRBJ2-5; no firm D call. CDR1 is MDHEN, CDR2 SYDVKM, per germline. Trimming pared 3 bases from V and 9 bases from J, leaving 17 bases between. This CDR3 comprises 14 residues. The CDR3 DNA sequence: TGTGCCAGCAGTTTGAACCGGTATCTGGAGTCCCAGTACTTC. It specifies CASSLNRYLESQYF.

This clonotype is labeled as medium-sized. The chain couples TRBV7-3 to TRBJ2-7; D might be TRBD1 (6 bases). Germline V gene data show CDR1 as SGHTA and CDR2 as FQGTGA. V was cut by 2 bases and J by 4 bases, with 18 bases left in between. CDR3 length equals 16 residues. The CDR3 protein is CASSLGRAGVRYEQYF. The CDR3 bases are TGTGCCAGCAGCTTAGGTCGGGCAGGGGTTCGGTACGAGCAGTACTTC. The whole variable domain, remainder taken from reference TRBV7-3 and TRBJ2-7, is GAGVSQTPSNKVTEKGKYVELRCDPISGHTALYWYRQSLGQGPEFLIYFQGTGAADDSGLPNDRFFAVRPEGSVSTLKIQRTERGDSAVYLCASSLGRAGVRYEQYFGPGTRLTVT.